This TCR beta chain was sequenced in a study of cytomegalovirus exposure and HLA in healthy donors. Study as a whole: Unique TCRs numbering around 80 million, obtained from HLA-typed donors, made up an early data release.

A note on this clone: A junction boundary mismatches the germline segment, possibly from a read error.

The PCR used 60 Vbeta and 13 Jbeta primers. Sequencing used immunoSEQ multiplex PCR; TCRdb keeps in-frame clones, though not all of them. The sample gives more than 95,000 clones, more than 75% of which show up once; 1.5% to 2% is in the top ten. Though nominally healthy at sampling, donors likely had unrecorded immune exposures. The germline CDR1 and CDR2 sequences are SEHNR and FQNEAQ (reference sequence). The CDR3 totals 12 residues. The rearrangement joins TRBV7-9 to TRBJ1-4; TRBD1 might be the D (5 bases). The sequence was collected from a middle-aged woman in good health and CMV-seronegative. Sequenced input: PBMCs. CDR3 in DNA: TGTTCCAGCGCCTGGGGGGATGAAAAACTGTTTTTT. Amino acid sequence: CSSAWGDEKLFF.